In this sample, the clone carrying this TCR beta chain turned up once. Its antigen is undetermined. The germline V and J ends were trimmed by 3 bases and 2 bases, with 8 bases remaining between them. CDR3 length: 14 residues. Germline-derived CDR1 and CDR2 are KGHSH and LQKENI. These data come from a study of CD4 T cells in relation to SARS-CoV-2 and coronaviruses. Study background: PBMCs were cultured with antigen for approximately nine days before TCR beta sequencing. The negative reference was HIV-1 Nef peptide pool or peptide-free culture.

The unexposed donors gave CD4+ T cells in about 2011-2018, prior to COVID-19. The cells were cultured for 9 to 11 days before CD4+ T cells were isolated. Testing used SARS-CoV-2 S/N and four cold-coronavirus spikes on unexposed-donor CD4+ T cells, cells permitting. Cultures held two million PBMCs per well with 8.5 to 10 IU/ml IL-2. Clones were sequenced by immunoSEQ multiplex PCR, and TCRdb holds only the in-frame ones, with some missing. Here the sample spans roughly 24,000 clones, under 85% being singletons. The sample comprised CD4+ T cells from PBMCs, cultured in vitro. This sequence joins TRBV18 and TRBJ1-3; no reliable D call. This TCR came from a human donor in good health. The CDR3 loop reads CASSPTGAGNTIYF. The CDR3 region has the DNA TGTGCCAGCTCACCTACCGGGGCTGGAAACACCATATATTTT.